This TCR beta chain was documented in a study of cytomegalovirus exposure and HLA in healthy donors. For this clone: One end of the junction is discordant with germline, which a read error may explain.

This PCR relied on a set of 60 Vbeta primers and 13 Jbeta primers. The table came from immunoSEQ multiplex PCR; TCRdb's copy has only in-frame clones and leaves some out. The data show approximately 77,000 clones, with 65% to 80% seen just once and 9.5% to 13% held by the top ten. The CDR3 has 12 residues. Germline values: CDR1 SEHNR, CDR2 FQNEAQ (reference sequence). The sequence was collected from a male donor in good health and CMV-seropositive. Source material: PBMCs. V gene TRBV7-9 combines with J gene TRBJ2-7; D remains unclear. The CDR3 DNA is TGTTCCAGCAGCTTATCATCCTACGAGCAGTACTTC. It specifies CSSSLSSYEQYF.